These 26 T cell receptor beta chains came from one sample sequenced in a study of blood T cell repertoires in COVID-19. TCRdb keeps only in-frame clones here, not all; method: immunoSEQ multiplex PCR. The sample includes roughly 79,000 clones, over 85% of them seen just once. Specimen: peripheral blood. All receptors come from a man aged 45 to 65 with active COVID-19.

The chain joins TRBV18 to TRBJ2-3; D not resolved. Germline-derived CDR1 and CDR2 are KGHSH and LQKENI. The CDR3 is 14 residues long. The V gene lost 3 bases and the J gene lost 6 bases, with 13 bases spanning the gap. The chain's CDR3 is CASSPAAVRDTQYF. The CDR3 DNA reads TGTGCCAGCTCACCCGCGGCTGTAAGGGATACGCAGTATTTT.

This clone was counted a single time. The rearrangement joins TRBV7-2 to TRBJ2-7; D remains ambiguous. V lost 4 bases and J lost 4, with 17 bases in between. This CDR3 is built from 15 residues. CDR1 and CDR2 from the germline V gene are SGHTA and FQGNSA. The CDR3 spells CASSYSRHYQYEQYF. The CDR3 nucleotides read TGTGCCAGCAGCTACAGCCGGCATTACCAATACGAGCAGTACTTC.

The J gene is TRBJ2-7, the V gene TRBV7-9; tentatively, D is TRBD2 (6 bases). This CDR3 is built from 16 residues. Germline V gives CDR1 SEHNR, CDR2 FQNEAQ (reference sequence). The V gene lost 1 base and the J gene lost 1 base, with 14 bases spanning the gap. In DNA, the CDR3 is TGTGCCAGCAGCTTAGGAGCGGGCAGGTATTCCTACGAGCAGTACTTC. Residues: CASSLGAGRYSYEQYF. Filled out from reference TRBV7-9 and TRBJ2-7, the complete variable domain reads DTGVSQNPRHKITKRGQNVTFRCDPISEHNRLYWYRQTLGQGPEFLTYFQNEAQLEKSRLLSDRFSAERPKGSFSTLEIQRTEQGDSAMYLCASSLGAGRYSYEQYFGPGTRLTVT.

The CDR3 sequence: CASSDSLGPTSTDTQYF. DNA of the CDR3: TGTGCCAGCAGTGACTCCTTGGGCCCAACTAGCACAGATACGCAGTATTTT. The V gene is TRBV6-4, the J gene TRBJ2-3; the D is unclear. The CDR3 has 17 residues. Per the germline V gene, CDR1 is MRHNA and CDR2 is SNTAGT. Trimming took off 0 bases at V and 0 bases at J, with 13 bases between the two ends.

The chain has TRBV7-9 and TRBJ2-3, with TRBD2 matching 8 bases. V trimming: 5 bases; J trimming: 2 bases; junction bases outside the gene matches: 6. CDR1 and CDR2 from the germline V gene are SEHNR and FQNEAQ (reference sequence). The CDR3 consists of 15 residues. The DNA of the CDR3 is TGTGCCAGCAGCCCAGGCGGGAGGCCCACAGATACGCAGTATTTT. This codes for CASSPGGRPTDTQYF. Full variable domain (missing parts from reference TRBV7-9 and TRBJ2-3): DTGVSQNPRHKITKRGQNVTFRCDPISEHNRLYWYRQTLGQGPEFLTYFQNEAQLEKSRLLSDRFSAERPKGSFSTLEIQRTEQGDSAMYLCASSPGGRPTDTQYFGPGTRLTVL.

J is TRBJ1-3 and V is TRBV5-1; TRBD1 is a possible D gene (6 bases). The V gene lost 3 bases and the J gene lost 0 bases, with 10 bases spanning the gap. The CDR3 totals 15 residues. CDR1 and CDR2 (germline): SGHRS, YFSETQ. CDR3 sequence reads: CASSSGHSSGNTIYF. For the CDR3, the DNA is TGCGCCAGCAGCTCGGGACATAGCTCTGGAAACACCATATATTTT. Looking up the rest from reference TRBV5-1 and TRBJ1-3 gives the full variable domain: KAGVTQTPRYLIKTRGQQVTLSCSPISGHRSVSWYQQTPGQGLQFLFEYFSETQRNKGNFPGRFSGRQFSNSRSEMNVSTLELGDSALYLCASSSGHSSGNTIYFGEGSWLTVV.

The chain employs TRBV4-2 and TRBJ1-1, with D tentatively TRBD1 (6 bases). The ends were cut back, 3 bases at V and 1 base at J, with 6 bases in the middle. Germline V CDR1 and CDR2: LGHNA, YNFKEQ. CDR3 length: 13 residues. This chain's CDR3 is CASSQGANTEAFF. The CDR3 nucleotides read TGTGCCAGCAGCCAGGGGGCGAACACTGAAGCTTTCTTT.

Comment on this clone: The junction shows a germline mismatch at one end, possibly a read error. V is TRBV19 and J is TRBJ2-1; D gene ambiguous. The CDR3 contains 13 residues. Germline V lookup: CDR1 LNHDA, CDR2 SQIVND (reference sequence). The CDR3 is CASSIVNYNEQFF. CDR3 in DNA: TGTGCCAGTAGCATAGTTAACTACAATGAGCAGTTCTTC.

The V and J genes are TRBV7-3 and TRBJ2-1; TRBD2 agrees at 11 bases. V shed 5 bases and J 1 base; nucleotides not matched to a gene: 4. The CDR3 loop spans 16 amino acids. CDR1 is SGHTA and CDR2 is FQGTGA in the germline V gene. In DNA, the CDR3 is TGTGCCAGCAGCATAGGGACTAGCGGATCCTACAATGAGCAGTTCTTC. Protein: CASSIGTSGSYNEQFF.

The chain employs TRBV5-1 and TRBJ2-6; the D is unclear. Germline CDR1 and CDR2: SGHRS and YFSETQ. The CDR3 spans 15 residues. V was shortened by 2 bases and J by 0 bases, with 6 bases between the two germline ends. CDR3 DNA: TGCGCCAGCAGCTTCCGGAGCTCTGGGGCCAACGTCCTGACTTTC. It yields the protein CASSFRSSGANVLTF.

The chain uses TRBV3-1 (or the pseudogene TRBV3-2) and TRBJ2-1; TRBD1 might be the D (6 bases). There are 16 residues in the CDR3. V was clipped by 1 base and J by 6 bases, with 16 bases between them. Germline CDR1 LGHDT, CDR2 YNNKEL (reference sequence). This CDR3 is CASSQVAGTLVNEQFF. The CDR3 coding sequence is TGTGCCAGCAGCCAAGTCGCCGGGACACTTGTCAATGAGCAGTTCTTC.

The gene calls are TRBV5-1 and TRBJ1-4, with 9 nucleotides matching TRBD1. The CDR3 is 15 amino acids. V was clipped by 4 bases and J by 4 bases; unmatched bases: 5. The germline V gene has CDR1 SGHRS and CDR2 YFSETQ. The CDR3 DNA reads TGCGCCAGCAGCCGGGGACAGGGATTTAATGAAAAACTGTTTTTT. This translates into CASSRGQGFNEKLFF.

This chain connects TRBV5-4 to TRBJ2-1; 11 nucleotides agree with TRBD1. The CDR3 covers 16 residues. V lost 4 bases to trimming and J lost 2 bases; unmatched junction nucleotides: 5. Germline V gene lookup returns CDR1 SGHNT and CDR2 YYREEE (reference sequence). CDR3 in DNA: TGTGCCAGCAGCAAGGGGACAGGGGGAACCTACAATGAGCAGTTCTTC. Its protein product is CASSKGTGGTYNEQFF.

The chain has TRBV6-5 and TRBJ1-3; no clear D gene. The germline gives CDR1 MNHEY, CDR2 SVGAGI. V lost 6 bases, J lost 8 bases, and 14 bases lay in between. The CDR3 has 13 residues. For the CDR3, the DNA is TGTGCCAGCAGCACCCTCAACGGGGACACCATATATTTT. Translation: CASSTLNGDTIYF.

CDR3 coding DNA: TGTGCCAGCTCAACGGGACAGGGTGACTATGGCTACACCTTC. Its translation: CASSTGQGDYGYTF. V is TRBV19 and J is TRBJ1-2; the match to TRBD1 covers 9 bases. The germline V gene encodes CDR1 LNHDA and CDR2 SQIVND (reference sequence). J lost 3 bases, V lost 9 bases, and 8 bases had no gene match. This CDR3 is 14 amino acids long.

The DNA of the CDR3 is TGCGCCAGCAGCTTGGAGACAGGGGGGCTTCAGCCCCAGCATTTT. Translation: CASSLETGGLQPQHF. This chain connects TRBV5-1 to TRBJ1-5, with TRBD1 identical over 9 bases. The CDR3 sequence is 15 residues long. V dropped 0 bases and J dropped 6; count of bases not matched to a gene: 4. Per germline, CDR1 SGHRS and CDR2 YFSETQ.

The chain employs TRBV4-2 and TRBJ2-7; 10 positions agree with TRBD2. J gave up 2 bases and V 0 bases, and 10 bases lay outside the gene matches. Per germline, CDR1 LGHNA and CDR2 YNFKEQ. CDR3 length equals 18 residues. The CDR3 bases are TGTGCCAGCAGCCAAGAGTGGCTAGCGGGAGTAATGACCTACGAGCAGTACTTC. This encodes CASSQEWLAGVMTYEQYF.

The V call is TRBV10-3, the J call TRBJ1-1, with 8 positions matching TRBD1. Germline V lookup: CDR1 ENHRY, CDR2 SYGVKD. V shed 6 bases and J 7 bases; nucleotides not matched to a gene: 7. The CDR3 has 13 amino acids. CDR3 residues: CAISSRGQDEAFF. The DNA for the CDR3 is TGTGCCATCAGCAGCAGGGGGCAGGATGAAGCTTTCTTT.

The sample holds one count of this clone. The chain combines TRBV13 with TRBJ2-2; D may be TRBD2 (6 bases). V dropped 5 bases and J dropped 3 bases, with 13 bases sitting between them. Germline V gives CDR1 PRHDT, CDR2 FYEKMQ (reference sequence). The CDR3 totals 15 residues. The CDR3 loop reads CASSPRDFYTGELFF. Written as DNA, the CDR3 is TGTGCCAGCAGCCCCCGGGACTTCTACACCGGGGAGCTGTTTTTT.

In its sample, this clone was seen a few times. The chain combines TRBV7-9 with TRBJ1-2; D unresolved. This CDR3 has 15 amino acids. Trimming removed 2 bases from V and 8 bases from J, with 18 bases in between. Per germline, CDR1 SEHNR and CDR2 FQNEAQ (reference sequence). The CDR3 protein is CASSLSVGEVGGYTF. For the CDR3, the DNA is TGTGCCAGCAGCTTAAGTGTCGGTGAGGTCGGGGGCTACACCTTC.

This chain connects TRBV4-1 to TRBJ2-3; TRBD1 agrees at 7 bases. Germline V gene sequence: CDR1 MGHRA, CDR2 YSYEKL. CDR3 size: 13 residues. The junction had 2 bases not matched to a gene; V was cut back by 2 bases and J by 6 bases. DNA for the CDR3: TGCGCCAGCAGCCAAACAGGGGTCGATACGCAGTATTTT. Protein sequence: CASSQTGVDTQYF.

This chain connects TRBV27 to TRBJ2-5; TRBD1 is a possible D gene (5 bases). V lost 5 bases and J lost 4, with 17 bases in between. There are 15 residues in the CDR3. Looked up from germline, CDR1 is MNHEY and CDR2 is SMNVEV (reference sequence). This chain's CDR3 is CASSPKGRGVETQYF. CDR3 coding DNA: TGTGCCAGCAGTCCTAAGGGTAGGGGCGTAGAGACCCAGTACTTC.

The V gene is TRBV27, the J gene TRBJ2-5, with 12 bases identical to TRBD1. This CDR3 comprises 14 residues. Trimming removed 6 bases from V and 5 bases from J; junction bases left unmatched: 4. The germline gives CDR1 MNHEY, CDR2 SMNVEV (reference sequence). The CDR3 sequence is CASSQGTGGETQYF. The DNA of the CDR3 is TGTGCCAGCAGCCAAGGGACAGGGGGCGAGACCCAGTACTTC.

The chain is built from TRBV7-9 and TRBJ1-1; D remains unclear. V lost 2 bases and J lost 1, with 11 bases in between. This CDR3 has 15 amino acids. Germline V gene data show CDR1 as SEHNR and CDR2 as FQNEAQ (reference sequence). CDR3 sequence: CASSLTGPGNTEAFF. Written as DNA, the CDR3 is TGTGCCAGCAGCTTAACGGGTCCTGGGAACACTGAAGCTTTCTTT.

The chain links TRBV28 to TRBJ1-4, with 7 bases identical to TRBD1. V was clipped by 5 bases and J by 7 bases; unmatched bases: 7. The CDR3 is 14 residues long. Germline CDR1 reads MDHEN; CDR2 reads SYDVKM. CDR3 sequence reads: CASSVQGSGEKLFF. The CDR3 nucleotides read TGTGCCAGCAGTGTACAGGGGAGCGGTGAAAAACTGTTTTTT.

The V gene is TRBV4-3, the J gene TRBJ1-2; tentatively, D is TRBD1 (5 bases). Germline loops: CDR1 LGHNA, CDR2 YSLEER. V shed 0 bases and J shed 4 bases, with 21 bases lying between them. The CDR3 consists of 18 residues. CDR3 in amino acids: CASSQDLSGAGLFYGYTF. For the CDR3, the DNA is TGCGCCAGCAGCCAAGATTTGAGTGGAGCAGGGCTATTCTATGGCTACACCTTC.